The rows below give T cell receptor beta chains drawn from one sample of a study of cytomegalovirus exposure and HLA in healthy donors. Repertoires were generated with immunoSEQ multiplex PCR, while TCRdb's copy carries only in-frame clones and drops some. This sample lists some 53,000 clones; its ten largest clones have approximately 13%. The sequenced sample consisted of PBMCs. These receptors all come from an older woman in good health and CMV-seropositive. Both conserved end residues are part of each CDR3. D genes are given only for firm matches.

cdr3_length: 14; j_call: TRBJ1-2; v_call: TRBV19; d_call: TRBD1; cdr3_nt: TGTGCCAGTACACCGACAGGGCATAACTATGGCTACACCTTC; cdr3_aa: CASTPTGHNYGYTF
cdr3_length: 14; j_call: TRBJ2-7; v_call: TRBV10-3; d_call: TRBD1; cdr3_nt: TGTGCCATCAGGGAACAGGGGGGAGTCTACGAGCAGTACTTC; cdr3_aa: CAIREQGGVYEQYF
cdr3_length: 12; j_call: TRBJ1-2; v_call: TRBV11-3; d_call: NA; cdr3_nt: TGTGCCAGCAGCTTAGATCGTAAAAGCTACACCTTC; cdr3_aa: CASSLDRKSYTF
cdr3_length: 14; j_call: TRBJ1-1; v_call: TRBV29-1; d_call: TRBD1; cdr3_nt: TGCAGCGTGCAACCTGACAGGGCGGACACTGAAGCTTTCTTT; cdr3_aa: CSVQPDRADTEAFF
cdr3_length: 18; j_call: TRBJ2-3; v_call: TRBV4-1; d_call: TRBD2; cdr3_nt: TGCGCCAGCAGCCCCCGCCGCGCTAGCGGGGTTGGCACAGATACGCAGTATTTT; cdr3_aa: CASSPRRASGVGTDTQYF
cdr3_length: 14; j_call: TRBJ1-2; v_call: TRBV7-9; d_call: NA; cdr3_nt: TGTGCCAGCAGCTTATCCGGGAGATCCTATGGCTACACCTTC; cdr3_aa: CASSLSGRSYGYTF
cdr3_length: 13; j_call: TRBJ2-7; v_call: TRBV14; d_call: TRBD1; cdr3_nt: TGTGCCAGCGGGGGGACAGGTGTGGCCGAGCAGTACTTC; cdr3_aa: CASGGTGVAEQYF
cdr3_length: 14; j_call: TRBJ1-1; v_call: TRBV9; d_call: NA; cdr3_nt: TGTGCCAGCAGCTTGGGACTGGGGAACACTGAAGCTTTCTTT; cdr3_aa: CASSLGLGNTEAFF
cdr3_length: 15; j_call: TRBJ1-5; v_call: TRBV7-2; d_call: NA; cdr3_nt: TGTGCCAGCAGCTTCACTCAGGGTTACAATCAGCCCCAGCATTTT; cdr3_aa: CASSFTQGYNQPQHF
cdr3_length: 14; j_call: TRBJ1-2; v_call: TRBV7-2; d_call: NA; cdr3_nt: TGTGCCAGCAGCTTAGCTGGCGGGAACTATGGCTACACCTTC; cdr3_aa: CASSLAGGNYGYTF
cdr3_length: 18; j_call: TRBJ2-7; v_call: TRBV4-3; d_call: NA; cdr3_nt: TGCGCCAGCAGCCAAGATCTTGTCCACAGTAGTGTCACCTACGAGCAGTACTTC; cdr3_aa: CASSQDLVHSSVTYEQYF
cdr3_length: 14; j_call: TRBJ1-2; v_call: TRBV10-3; d_call: NA; cdr3_nt: TGTGCCATCAGTGACCTGAGTCTTGCCCCTGGCTACACCTTC; cdr3_aa: CAISDLSLAPGYTF
cdr3_length: 13; j_call: TRBJ2-7; v_call: TRBV18; d_call: NA; cdr3_nt: TGTGCCAGCTCACCATCCGGGGATTACGAGCAGTACTTC; cdr3_aa: CASSPSGDYEQYF
cdr3_length: 14; j_call: TRBJ1-6; v_call: TRBV28; d_call: TRBD1; cdr3_nt: TGTGCCAGCAGCCTCGACAGGGGGCACTCACCCCTCCACTTT; cdr3_aa: CASSLDRGHSPLHF
cdr3_length: 14; j_call: TRBJ2-3; v_call: TRBV27; d_call: TRBD2; cdr3_nt: TGTGCCAGCAGTTTGGGTACTAGCGCAGATACGCAGTATTTT; cdr3_aa: CASSLGTSADTQYF
cdr3_length: 16; j_call: TRBJ2-5; v_call: TRBV5-6; d_call: TRBD1; cdr3_nt: TGTGCCAGCAGCTTGGAGTCTGGGCAGGGGGTCAAGACCCAGTACTTC; cdr3_aa: CASSLESGQGVKTQYF
cdr3_length: 17; j_call: TRBJ1-1; v_call: TRBV15; d_call: NA; cdr3_nt: TGTGCCACCAGCAGAGATCTTTGGGAGGAAAAGAACACTGAAGCTTTCTTT; cdr3_aa: CATSRDLWEEKNTEAFF
cdr3_length: 13; j_call: TRBJ1-1; v_call: TRBV19; d_call: TRBD1; cdr3_nt: TGTGCCAGTGGACGGACAGGGAGGACTGAAGCTTTCTTT; cdr3_aa: CASGRTGRTEAFF
cdr3_length: 15; j_call: TRBJ2-1; v_call: TRBV9; d_call: TRBD2; cdr3_nt: TGTGCCAGCAGCGGCCTCAGGGGCGGGAGGAATGAGCAGTTCTTC; cdr3_aa: CASSGLRGGRNEQFF
cdr3_length: 15; j_call: TRBJ2-7; v_call: TRBV9; d_call: NA; cdr3_nt: TGTGCCAGCAGCGTAGCTCCAGGAGGACCCTACGAGCAGTACTTC; cdr3_aa: CASSVAPGGPYEQYF
cdr3_length: 14; j_call: TRBJ1-1; v_call: TRBV29-1; d_call: NA; cdr3_nt: TGCAGCGTTGATGGGACATCGTCGAACACTGAAGCTTTCTTT; cdr3_aa: CSVDGTSSNTEAFF
cdr3_length: 12; j_call: TRBJ1-2; v_call: TRBV10-3; d_call: TRBD1; cdr3_nt: TGTGCCATCAAGGGACAGGGGTATGGCTACACCTTC; cdr3_aa: CAIKGQGYGYTF
cdr3_length: 18; j_call: TRBJ2-1; v_call: TRBV6-1; d_call: TRBD2; cdr3_nt: TGTGCCAGCAGTGAGCCTCCAACGGGGAGGGCCTCCGACAATGAGCAGTTCTTC; cdr3_aa: CASSEPPTGRASDNEQFF
cdr3_length: 18; j_call: TRBJ2-2; v_call: TRBV11-1; d_call: TRBD2; cdr3_nt: TGTGCCAGCAGCCTGGTTGGGCGGGGGAAGAGGAGCCCCGGGGAGCTGTTTTTT; cdr3_aa: CASSLVGRGKRSPGELFF
cdr3_length: 13; j_call: TRBJ1-1; v_call: TRBV5-1; d_call: NA; cdr3_nt: TGCGCCAGCAGCTTTTCAGGGGACACTGAAGCTTTCTTT; cdr3_aa: CASSFSGDTEAFF
cdr3_length: 16; j_call: TRBJ1-1; v_call: TRBV4-3; d_call: TRBD1; cdr3_nt: TGCGCCAGCAGCCAAGATCGGCAGGGGGCCGGCACTGAAGCTTTCTTT; cdr3_aa: CASSQDRQGAGTEAFF
cdr3_length: 12; j_call: TRBJ2-7; v_call: TRBV11-2; d_call: NA; cdr3_nt: TGTGCCAGCAGCCGTGCAGGGTACGAGCAGTACTTC; cdr3_aa: CASSRAGYEQYF
cdr3_length: 17; j_call: TRBJ1-6; v_call: TRBV18; d_call: NA; cdr3_nt: TGTGCCAGCTCACCACCCACGGGAAGCTCCTATAATTCACCCCTCCACTTT; cdr3_aa: CASSPPTGSSYNSPLHF
cdr3_length: 13; j_call: TRBJ1-1; v_call: TRBV19; d_call: NA; cdr3_nt: TGTGCCAGTAGCCCGGACGGAGGCCCTGAAGCTTTCTTT; cdr3_aa: CASSPDGGPEAFF
cdr3_length: 13; j_call: TRBJ2-3; v_call: TRBV15; d_call: NA; cdr3_nt: TGTGCCACCAGCAGAAAGGGGGCAGATACGCAGTATTTT; cdr3_aa: CATSRKGADTQYF
cdr3_length: 14; j_call: TRBJ2-5; v_call: TRBV4-2; d_call: TRBD1; cdr3_nt: TGTGCCAGCAGCAAGGGACAGGTCCAAGAGACCCAGTACTTC; cdr3_aa: CASSKGQVQETQYF
cdr3_length: 14; j_call: TRBJ2-7; v_call: TRBV10-3; d_call: NA; cdr3_nt: TGTGCCATCAGTGAGGGCAGGTCAGCCTACGAGCAGTACTTC; cdr3_aa: CAISEGRSAYEQYF
cdr3_length: 14; j_call: TRBJ1-1; v_call: TRBV10-1; d_call: NA; cdr3_nt: TGCGCCAGCAGTGAGCAGGTGACGAACACTGAAGCTTTCTTT; cdr3_aa: CASSEQVTNTEAFF
cdr3_length: 11; j_call: TRBJ2-3; v_call: TRBV15; d_call: NA; cdr3_nt: TGTGCCACCGAGTTGCGAGATACGCAGTATTTT; cdr3_aa: CATELRDTQYF
cdr3_length: 13; j_call: TRBJ2-1; v_call: TRBV9; d_call: NA; cdr3_nt: TGTGCCAGCTCGGACAGCAATTACAATGAGCAGTTCTTC; cdr3_aa: CASSDSNYNEQFF
cdr3_length: 13; j_call: TRBJ1-5; v_call: TRBV29-1; d_call: NA; cdr3_nt: TGCAGCGTTAGCGGGGGCGTCAATCAGCCCCAGCATTTT; cdr3_aa: CSVSGGVNQPQHF
cdr3_length: 14; j_call: TRBJ2-5; v_call: TRBV13; d_call: NA; cdr3_nt: TGTGCCAGCAGCTACCCTCGACGGGGGGAGACCCAGTACTTC; cdr3_aa: CASSYPRRGETQYF
cdr3_length: 14; j_call: TRBJ1-1; v_call: TRBV5-4; d_call: NA; cdr3_nt: TGTGCCAGCAGCTTGCCCCTAGACAGTGCTGAAGCTTTCTTT; cdr3_aa: CASSLPLDSAEAFF
cdr3_length: 17; j_call: TRBJ2-3; v_call: TRBV5-1; d_call: TRBD2; cdr3_nt: TGCGCCAGCAGCTTAGGACTAGCGGGGAAGAACACAGATACGCAGTATTTT; cdr3_aa: CASSLGLAGKNTDTQYF
cdr3_length: 15; j_call: TRBJ2-3; v_call: TRBV4-1; d_call: NA; cdr3_nt: TGCGCCAGCAGCCCACAAGGAGCTTTCACAGATACGCAGTATTTT; cdr3_aa: CASSPQGAFTDTQYF
cdr3_length: 12; j_call: TRBJ1-1; v_call: TRBV11-2; d_call: NA; cdr3_nt: TGTGCCAGCAGCCCCCGTATATCTGAAGCTTTCTTT; cdr3_aa: CASSPRISEAFF
cdr3_length: 15; j_call: TRBJ2-7; v_call: TRBV6-1; d_call: NA; cdr3_nt: TGTGCCAGCAGTGAAGTCCAGGGGAGCTCCTACGAGCAGTACTTC; cdr3_aa: CASSEVQGSSYEQYF
cdr3_length: 13; j_call: TRBJ2-7; v_call: TRBV27; d_call: NA; cdr3_nt: TGTGCCAGCAGTTTAGGGGCTGGGTACGAGCAGTACTTC; cdr3_aa: CASSLGAGYEQYF
cdr3_length: 14; j_call: TRBJ1-1; v_call: TRBV5-1; d_call: NA; cdr3_nt: TGCGCCAGCAGCCGTGGGGGGGAAAACACTGAAGCTTTCTTT; cdr3_aa: CASSRGGENTEAFF
cdr3_length: 15; j_call: TRBJ1-5; v_call: TRBV10-3; d_call: TRBD1; cdr3_nt: TGTGCCATCAGTGAGGAAGGGACAGGCAATCAGCCCCAGCATTTT; cdr3_aa: CAISEEGTGNQPQHF
cdr3_length: 13; j_call: TRBJ1-1; v_call: TRBV19; d_call: NA; cdr3_nt: TGTGCCAGTACCGAACAGGGCTCCCCTGAAGCTTTCTTT; cdr3_aa: CASTEQGSPEAFF
cdr3_length: 18; j_call: TRBJ1-1; v_call: TRBV19; d_call: TRBD1; cdr3_nt: TGTGCCAACTCAGAGATTGACAGGGGGCATCTCATGAACACTGAAGCTTTCTTT; cdr3_aa: CANSEIDRGHLMNTEAFF
cdr3_length: 18; j_call: TRBJ2-7; v_call: TRBV4-1; d_call: NA; cdr3_nt: TGCGCCAGCAGCCTTCTCAATAACCAGGGCTCCTTCTCCTACGAGCAGTACTTC; cdr3_aa: CASSLLNNQGSFSYEQYF
cdr3_length: 21; j_call: TRBJ2-1; v_call: TRBV15; d_call: NA; cdr3_nt: TGTGCCACCAGCTCGCGTCAGGGGTCAGGTGTTCCTCCTTTGGGCTACAATGAGCAGTTCTTC; cdr3_aa: CATSSRQGSGVPPLGYNEQFF
cdr3_length: 14; j_call: TRBJ1-2; v_call: TRBV2; d_call: NA; cdr3_nt: TGTGCCAGCAGGGTTGGGGGCCTAGGGGATGGCTACACCTTC; cdr3_aa: CASRVGGLGDGYTF
cdr3_length: 15; j_call: TRBJ1-4; v_call: TRBV28; d_call: NA; cdr3_nt: TGTGCCAGCAGTTTAAGAGGTTACGCGGATGAAAAACTGTTTTTT; cdr3_aa: CASSLRGYADEKLFF
cdr3_length: 15; j_call: TRBJ2-1; v_call: TRBV6-1; d_call: TRBD2; cdr3_nt: TGTGCCAGCGGGGGGGGAAGAAGCTCCTACAATGAGCAGTTCTTC; cdr3_aa: CASGGGRSSYNEQFF